One sample yielded the 8 T cell receptor beta chains listed below, sequenced in a study of circulating and synovial CD4+ cells in juvenile arthritis. Sequencing was performed with immunoSEQ multiplex PCR; in TCRdb, only in-frame clones are kept and a portion is missing. This table holds 30,000 to 40,000 clones, about 95% found once. Source material: CD4+ T cells from blood. The receptor set was obtained from a human donor with juvenile idiopathic arthritis.

The V call is TRBV6-5, the J call TRBJ2-1; 9 nucleotides align to TRBD1. Losses at the gene ends were 8 bases for V and 5 bases for J; bases not matched to a gene: 7. The germline V gene encodes CDR1 MNHEY and CDR2 SVGAGI. The CDR3 is made up of 14 amino acids. The CDR3 nucleotides read TGTGCCAGCGGGTCCCGGGACAGGGACAATGAGCAGTTCTTC. This codes for CASGSRDRDNEQFF.

The chain carries TRBV15 and TRBJ2-1, with a possible D match to TRBD2 (5 bases). CDR3 length equals 13 residues. Germline V lookup: CDR1 LNHNV, CDR2 YYDKDF (reference sequence). The V and J ends lost 1 base and 12 bases respectively, with 13 bases between them. The CDR3 coding sequence is TGTGCCACCAGCAGAGCCTACGAAAGCGGGCAGTTCTTC. Amino acid sequence: CATSRAYESGQFF.

The CDR3 sequence is CASSFYRNVNTEAFF. The CDR3, as DNA: TGTGCCAGCAGCTTTTACAGGAACGTGAACACTGAAGCTTTCTTT. This chain joins TRBV5-6 and TRBJ1-1; tentatively, D is TRBD1 (5 bases). The CDR3 has 15 residues. Germline CDR1 reads SGHDT; CDR2 reads YYEEEE. Between the trimmed V and J ends, which lost 2 bases and 0 bases, there was a span of 11 bases.

The V and J genes are TRBV4-2 and TRBJ1-1, with 9 nucleotides matching TRBD1. V lost 2 bases and J lost 6; bases outside the gene matches: 13. The CDR3 runs 17 residues. Germline V gives CDR1 LGHNA, CDR2 YNFKEQ. The DNA for the CDR3 is TGTGCCAGCAGCCAAAGTCCGGGTGGGACAGGGATGCCTGAAGCTTTCTTT. The encoded protein is CASSQSPGGTGMPEAFF.

The chain couples TRBV9 to TRBJ2-2; tentatively, D is TRBD2 (5 bases). The V end was cut by 6 bases, the J end by 1 base, with 16 bases between. Germline-derived CDR1 and CDR2 are SGDLS and YYNGEE. The CDR3 is made up of 16 amino acids. CDR3 sequence reads: CASTSAGSRNTGELFF. CDR3 nucleotides: TGTGCCAGCACTTCGGCGGGTAGCCGGAACACCGGGGAGCTGTTTTTT.

This chain links TRBV19 with TRBJ1-3; no definite D call. In germline, CDR1 is LNHDA, CDR2 SQIVND (reference sequence). The ends were cut back, 8 bases at V and 4 bases at J, with 12 bases in the middle. The CDR3 totals 13 residues. CDR3 bases: TGTGCCAGTGGCGGCCTGAGAGGAAACACCATATATTTT. Residues: CASGGLRGNTIYF.

V and J are TRBV16 and TRBJ1-2, with 7 bases aligning to TRBD1. Germline trimming cut 4 bases from V and 4 bases from J; bases unmatched to any gene: 6. This CDR3 has 14 amino acids. The germline V gene encodes CDR1 KGHSY and CDR2 FQNENV. DNA of the CDR3: TGTGCCAGCAGCCCCCCGGGACAGTTCTATGGCTACACCTTC. Its protein is CASSPPGQFYGYTF.

The chain links TRBV6-4 to TRBJ2-7; D call uncertain. Between the trimmed V and J ends, which lost 4 bases and 7 bases, there was a span of 17 bases. The CDR3 length is 14 residues. The germline V gene encodes CDR1 MRHNA and CDR2 SNTAGT. DNA for the CDR3: TGTGCCAGCAGTGGAGGCGAAGGCGCATGGGAGCAGTACTTC. Residues: CASSGGEGAWEQYF.